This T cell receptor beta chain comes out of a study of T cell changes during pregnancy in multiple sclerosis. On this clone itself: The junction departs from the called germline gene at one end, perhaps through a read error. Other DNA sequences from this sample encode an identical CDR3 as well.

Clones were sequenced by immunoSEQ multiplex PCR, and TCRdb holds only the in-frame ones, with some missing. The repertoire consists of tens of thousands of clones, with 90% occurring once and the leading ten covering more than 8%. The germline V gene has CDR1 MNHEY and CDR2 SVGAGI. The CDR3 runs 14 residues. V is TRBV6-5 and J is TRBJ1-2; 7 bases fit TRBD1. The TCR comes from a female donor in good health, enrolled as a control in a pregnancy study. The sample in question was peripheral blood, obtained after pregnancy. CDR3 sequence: CASSLAWDSYGYTF. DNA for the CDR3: TGCGCCAGCAGTTTAGCTTGGGACAGCTATGGCTACACCTTC.